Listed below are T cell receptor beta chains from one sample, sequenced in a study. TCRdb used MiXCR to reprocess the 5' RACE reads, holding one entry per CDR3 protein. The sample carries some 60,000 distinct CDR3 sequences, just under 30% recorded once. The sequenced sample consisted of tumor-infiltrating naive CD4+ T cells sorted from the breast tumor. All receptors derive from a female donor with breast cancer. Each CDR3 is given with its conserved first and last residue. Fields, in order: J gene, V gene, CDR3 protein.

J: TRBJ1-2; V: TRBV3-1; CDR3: CASSQPPGNGYTF
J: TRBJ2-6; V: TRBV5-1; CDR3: CARSPRLYGANVLTF
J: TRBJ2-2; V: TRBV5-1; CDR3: CASSSVLSGELFF
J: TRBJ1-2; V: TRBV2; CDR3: CASSDIRDSPYGYTF
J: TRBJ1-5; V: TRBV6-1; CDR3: CASGRATTQPQHF
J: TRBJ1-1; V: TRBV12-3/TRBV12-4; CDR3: CASSRGQGSAEAFF
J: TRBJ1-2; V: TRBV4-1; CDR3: CASSQHSSGTGGAGYGYTF
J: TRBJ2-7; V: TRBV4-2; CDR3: CASSQDVGYYEQYF
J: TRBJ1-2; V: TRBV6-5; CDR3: CAAGEPFDGYTF
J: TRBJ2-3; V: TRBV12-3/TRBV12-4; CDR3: CASSFSGGGGDTQYF
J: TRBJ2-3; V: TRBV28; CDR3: CASSLTGLDTQYF
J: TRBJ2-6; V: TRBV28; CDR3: CASSLRENLFSGANVPTF
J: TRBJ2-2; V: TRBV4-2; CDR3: CASSQDLGGDTGELFF
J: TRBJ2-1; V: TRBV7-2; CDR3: CASGPDRGGYNEQFF
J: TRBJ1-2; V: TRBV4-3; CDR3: CASSQETGIHGYTF
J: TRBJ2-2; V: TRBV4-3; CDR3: CASSPNDRVNTEELFF
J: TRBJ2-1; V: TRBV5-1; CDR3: CASSLGLGYNEQFF
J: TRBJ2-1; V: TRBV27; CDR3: CASGDRGDYNEQFF
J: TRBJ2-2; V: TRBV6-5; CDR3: CASSYGQGLTGELFF
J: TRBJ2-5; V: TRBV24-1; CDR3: CATSSREGSQETQYF
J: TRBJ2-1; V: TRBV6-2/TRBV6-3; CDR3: CASSTLAGGREQFF
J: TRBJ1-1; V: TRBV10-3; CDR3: CAISETESEAFF
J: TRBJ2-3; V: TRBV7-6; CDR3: CASGATGSTDTQYF
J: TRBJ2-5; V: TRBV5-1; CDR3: CASSLERMGETQYF
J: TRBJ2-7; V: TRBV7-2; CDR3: CASSFARGLAGDPYEQYF
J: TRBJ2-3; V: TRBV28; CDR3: CASSLGRGADTQYF
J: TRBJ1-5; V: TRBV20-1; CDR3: CSARQGNSNQPQHF
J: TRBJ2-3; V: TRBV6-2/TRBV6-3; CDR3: CASSYERTDTQYF
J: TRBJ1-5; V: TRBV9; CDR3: CASSVGRAGNQPQHF
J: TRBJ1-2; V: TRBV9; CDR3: CASSPRPGTTAPYGYTF
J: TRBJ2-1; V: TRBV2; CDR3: CASTMTEVRNEQFF
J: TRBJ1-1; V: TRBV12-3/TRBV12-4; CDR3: CASSSGGFGSPNTEAFF
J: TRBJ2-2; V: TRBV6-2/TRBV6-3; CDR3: CASIADRTGELFF
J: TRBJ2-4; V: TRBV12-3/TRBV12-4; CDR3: CASSLLGSDIQYF